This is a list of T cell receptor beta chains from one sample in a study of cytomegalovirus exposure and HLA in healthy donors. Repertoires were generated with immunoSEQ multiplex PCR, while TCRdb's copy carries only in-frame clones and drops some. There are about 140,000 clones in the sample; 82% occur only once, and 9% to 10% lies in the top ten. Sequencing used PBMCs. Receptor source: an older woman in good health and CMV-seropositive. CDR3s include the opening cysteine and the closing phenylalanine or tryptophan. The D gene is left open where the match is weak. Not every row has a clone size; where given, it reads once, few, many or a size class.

CDR3 DNA: TGTGCCAGCAGTGTCCGAGGGTACGACACCGGGGAGCTGTTTTTT
CDR3 protein: CASSVRGYDTGELFF
CDR3 length: 15
J gene: TRBJ2-2
clone size: -
D gene: -
V gene: TRBV6-1

CDR3 DNA: TGTGCCATCAGTGAGTCGATCCAGGGGGCTAGGACTGAAGCTTTCTTT
CDR3 protein: CAISESIQGARTEAFF
CDR3 length: 16
J gene: TRBJ1-1
clone size: once
D gene: TRBD1
V gene: TRBV10-3

CDR3 DNA: TGTGCCAGCAGCTTGTTGCTAGCGGGAGTTGACTACGAGCAGTACTTC
CDR3 protein: CASSLLLAGVDYEQYF
CDR3 length: 16
J gene: TRBJ2-7
clone size: once
D gene: TRBD2
V gene: TRBV5-6

CDR3 DNA: TGCGCCAGCGGACTAGCGGGAGCCCATGAGCAGTTCTTC
CDR3 protein: CASGLAGAHEQFF
CDR3 length: 13
J gene: TRBJ2-1
clone size: -
D gene: TRBD2
V gene: TRBV5-1

CDR3 DNA: TGTGCCAGTAGTAGACGGAGGAACACCGGGGAGCTGTTTTTT
CDR3 protein: CASSRRRNTGELFF
CDR3 length: 14
J gene: TRBJ2-2
clone size: few
D gene: -
V gene: TRBV19

CDR3 DNA: TGTGCCAGCAGCTTAGTTAGGACAAACTATGGCTACACCTTC
CDR3 protein: CASSLVRTNYGYTF
CDR3 length: 14
J gene: TRBJ1-2
clone size: -
D gene: -
V gene: TRBV7-4

CDR3 DNA: TGTGCCAGCCAAGCGGGGCAGTACGAGCAGTACTTC
CDR3 protein: CASQAGQYEQYF
CDR3 length: 12
J gene: TRBJ2-7
clone size: -
D gene: TRBD2
V gene: TRBV28

CDR3 DNA: TGTGCCAGCAGCTTAAAGGGCCGGTGGAGCGGAAGCACAGATACGCAGTATTTT
CDR3 protein: CASSLKGRWSGSTDTQYF
CDR3 length: 18
J gene: TRBJ2-3
clone size: -
D gene: -
V gene: TRBV7-3

CDR3 DNA: TGCGCCCGACGACAGGGGATTGGCCCCTACTATGGCTACACCTTC
CDR3 protein: CARRQGIGPYYGYTF
CDR3 length: 15
J gene: TRBJ1-2
clone size: -
D gene: TRBD1
V gene: TRBV10-1

CDR3 DNA: TGTGCCAGCAGCTTAGGCGCCCCGAGCGGGAGGGCGACTGAGCAGTTCTTC
CDR3 protein: CASSLGAPSGRATEQFF
CDR3 length: 17
J gene: TRBJ2-1
clone size: -
D gene: TRBD2
V gene: TRBV11-2

CDR3 DNA: TGTGCCAGCAGCACCGGGGGACAGGGGAGAGGGGAGCTGTTTTTT
CDR3 protein: CASSTGGQGRGELFF
CDR3 length: 15
J gene: TRBJ2-2
clone size: -
D gene: TRBD1
V gene: TRBV7-8

CDR3 DNA: TGTGCCAGCAGCGTAGGAGGGAGGGCCCTCAGGGACGAGCAGTACTTC
CDR3 protein: CASSVGGRALRDEQYF
CDR3 length: 16
J gene: TRBJ2-7
clone size: -
D gene: TRBD2
V gene: TRBV9

CDR3 DNA: TGTGCCAGCAGCTCATGGCGGACTAGCGGAGGCGGCCGGCGGTCCGAGCAGTACTTC
CDR3 protein: CASSSWRTSGGGRRSEQYF
CDR3 length: 19
J gene: TRBJ2-7
clone size: few
D gene: TRBD2
V gene: TRBV11-2

CDR3 DNA: TGTGCCAGCAGTTCCCGAGGCGGGGTCGGTAATCAGCCCCAGCATTTT
CDR3 protein: CASSSRGGVGNQPQHF
CDR3 length: 16
J gene: TRBJ1-5
clone size: -
D gene: -
V gene: TRBV27

CDR3 DNA: TGTGCCATCAGTTTCACAGGGCCCGCTGAAGCTTTCTTT
CDR3 protein: CAISFTGPAEAFF
CDR3 length: 13
J gene: TRBJ1-1
clone size: -
D gene: -
V gene: TRBV10-3

CDR3 DNA: TGTGCCAGCACCCCACCGGGGGGGAACACTGAAGCTTTCTTT
CDR3 protein: CASTPPGGNTEAFF
CDR3 length: 14
J gene: TRBJ1-1
clone size: -
D gene: -
V gene: TRBV28

CDR3 DNA: TGCGCCAGCAGCCAGCTACTAGCAGCACAAGAGACCCAGTACTTC
CDR3 protein: CASSQLLAAQETQYF
CDR3 length: 15
J gene: TRBJ2-5
clone size: once
D gene: -
V gene: TRBV4-1

CDR3 DNA: TGTGCCAGCAGTGGAGGGATAGGGAGATACGAGCAGTACTTC
CDR3 protein: CASSGGIGRYEQYF
CDR3 length: 14
J gene: TRBJ2-7
clone size: -
D gene: -
V gene: TRBV28

CDR3 DNA: TGTGCCAGTAGCATTACCGGGACAGGGGGCAATGGCTACACCTTC
CDR3 protein: CASSITGTGGNGYTF
CDR3 length: 15
J gene: TRBJ1-2
clone size: -
D gene: TRBD1
V gene: TRBV19

CDR3 DNA: TGTGCCAGCAGCGAACTCCCAACAGGGTTCTACGAGCAGTACTTC
CDR3 protein: CASSELPTGFYEQYF
CDR3 length: 15
J gene: TRBJ2-7
clone size: -
D gene: -
V gene: TRBV7-3

CDR3 DNA: TGTGCCAGCAGTGAGAGGAACTCGGGTGAAAAACTGTTTTTT
CDR3 protein: CASSERNSGEKLFF
CDR3 length: 14
J gene: TRBJ1-4
clone size: -
D gene: -
V gene: TRBV27

CDR3 DNA: TGTGCCAGCAGTTCGCTTAGCGGGGTCTCCTACGAGCAGTACTTC
CDR3 protein: CASSSLSGVSYEQYF
CDR3 length: 15
J gene: TRBJ2-7
clone size: -
D gene: TRBD2
V gene: TRBV6-1

CDR3 DNA: TGTGCCAGCAGCTTAGGGGGGACCACAGGGGTGGTCGAGCAGTACTTC
CDR3 protein: CASSLGGTTGVVEQYF
CDR3 length: 16
J gene: TRBJ2-7
clone size: -
D gene: TRBD1
V gene: TRBV7-2

CDR3 DNA: TGTGCCAGCAGCTCCCTAGCGGGATCCAGCACAGATACGCAGTATTTT
CDR3 protein: CASSSLAGSSTDTQYF
CDR3 length: 16
J gene: TRBJ2-3
clone size: once
D gene: TRBD2
V gene: TRBV7-2

CDR3 DNA: TGTGCCAGCAGCTCGTTAAACAATGAGCAGTTCTTC
CDR3 protein: CASSSLNNEQFF
CDR3 length: 12
J gene: TRBJ2-1
clone size: few
D gene: -
V gene: TRBV11-2

CDR3 DNA: TGTGCCAGCAGTTTTTTGGACAGGAATGAGCAGTTCTTC
CDR3 protein: CASSFLDRNEQFF
CDR3 length: 13
J gene: TRBJ2-1
clone size: -
D gene: TRBD1
V gene: TRBV28

CDR3 DNA: TGTGCCAGCGAGCCACGGGAGCGAGGAAGCAATGAGCAGTTCTTC
CDR3 protein: CASEPRERGSNEQFF
CDR3 length: 15
J gene: TRBJ2-1
clone size: few
D gene: -
V gene: TRBV6-6

CDR3 DNA: TGTGCCAGCAGCTTGGGACTAGCGGGAGTTGATGAGCAGTTCTTC
CDR3 protein: CASSLGLAGVDEQFF
CDR3 length: 15
J gene: TRBJ2-1
clone size: -
D gene: TRBD2
V gene: TRBV7-2

CDR3 DNA: TGTGCCAGCAGTGATGAGGACAGGGGGCCGTCGGCTGAAGCTTTCTTT
CDR3 protein: CASSDEDRGPSAEAFF
CDR3 length: 16
J gene: TRBJ1-1
clone size: -
D gene: TRBD1
V gene: TRBV2

CDR3 DNA: TGTGCCAGCAGTGCTCCTAGCGGGGGGAGGTACGAGCAGTACTTC
CDR3 protein: CASSAPSGGRYEQYF
CDR3 length: 15
J gene: TRBJ2-7
clone size: few
D gene: TRBD2
V gene: TRBV6-5

CDR3 DNA: TGTGCCAGCAGTGAATACAGGGACGAGACCCAGTACTTC
CDR3 protein: CASSEYRDETQYF
CDR3 length: 13
J gene: TRBJ2-5
clone size: -
D gene: -
V gene: TRBV2

CDR3 DNA: TGTGCCAGCAGTTCAGGACAGAGACAGAACTATGGCTACACCTTC
CDR3 protein: CASSSGQRQNYGYTF
CDR3 length: 15
J gene: TRBJ1-2
clone size: -
D gene: -
V gene: TRBV6-5

CDR3 DNA: TGCGCCAGCAGCTTGGCGCTCGACACCATCTATAGCAATCAGCCCCAGCATTTT
CDR3 protein: CASSLALDTIYSNQPQHF
CDR3 length: 18
J gene: TRBJ1-5
clone size: few
D gene: -
V gene: TRBV5-1

CDR3 DNA: TGTGCCAGCAGCACCAGGACTAGCGGCGAACACATCTCCTACAATGAGCAGTTCTTC
CDR3 protein: CASSTRTSGEHISYNEQFF
CDR3 length: 19
J gene: TRBJ2-1
clone size: few
D gene: TRBD2
V gene: TRBV5-6

CDR3 DNA: TGTGCCAGTAGTATAGGGGCCGCGAACGAGCAGTACTTC
CDR3 protein: CASSIGAANEQYF
CDR3 length: 13
J gene: TRBJ2-7
clone size: -
D gene: -
V gene: TRBV19

CDR3 DNA: TGCAGCGTCGCGCAGGGTTCTAATGAAAAACTGTTTTTT
CDR3 protein: CSVAQGSNEKLFF
CDR3 length: 13
J gene: TRBJ1-4
clone size: -
D gene: -
V gene: TRBV29-1

CDR3 DNA: TGTGCCAGCAGCTTAGGTGTATCCTACAATGAGCAGTTCTTC
CDR3 protein: CASSLGVSYNEQFF
CDR3 length: 14
J gene: TRBJ2-1
clone size: once
D gene: -
V gene: TRBV7-8

CDR3 DNA: TGTGCCAGCTCGCTCAGACTAGCGGGAGGCTACAATGAGCAGTTCTTC
CDR3 protein: CASSLRLAGGYNEQFF
CDR3 length: 16
J gene: TRBJ2-1
clone size: once
D gene: TRBD2
V gene: TRBV18

CDR3 DNA: TGCGCCAGCAGCTTGGGTAAGAGGGCTCCCACCGGGGAGCTGTTTTTT
CDR3 protein: CASSLGKRAPTGELFF
CDR3 length: 16
J gene: TRBJ2-2
clone size: -
D gene: -
V gene: TRBV5-1

CDR3 DNA: TGCAGCGTTGGACAGATGAACACTGAAGCTTTCTTT
CDR3 protein: CSVGQMNTEAFF
CDR3 length: 12
J gene: TRBJ1-1
clone size: -
D gene: -
V gene: TRBV29-1

CDR3 DNA: TGTGCCACTACACGGACTAGCGCTGACTCTAGCACAGATACGCAGTATTTT
CDR3 protein: CATTRTSADSSTDTQYF
CDR3 length: 17
J gene: TRBJ2-3
clone size: -
D gene: TRBD2
V gene: TRBV19

CDR3 DNA: TGTGCCAGCAGTCTCGGACAGGGCTATGGCTACACCTTC
CDR3 protein: CASSLGQGYGYTF
CDR3 length: 13
J gene: TRBJ1-2
clone size: -
D gene: TRBD1
V gene: TRBV7-2

CDR3 DNA: TGTGCCAGCAGCCCTCGGGGGGCGGGGAGCGAAGCTTTCTTT
CDR3 protein: CASSPRGAGSEAFF
CDR3 length: 14
J gene: TRBJ1-1
clone size: once
D gene: -
V gene: TRBV6-5

CDR3 DNA: TGCGCCAGTGCTTTGGGGGGGTCCCCCACCGGGGAGCTGTTTTTT
CDR3 protein: CASALGGSPTGELFF
CDR3 length: 15
J gene: TRBJ2-2
clone size: -
D gene: TRBD2
V gene: TRBV5-1

CDR3 DNA: TGTGCCAGCAGCTTAAATAGCGGGGCCCATCGCGGGGAGCTGTTTTTT
CDR3 protein: CASSLNSGAHRGELFF
CDR3 length: 16
J gene: TRBJ2-2
clone size: -
D gene: TRBD2
V gene: TRBV7-9